The 16 T cell receptor beta chains below were found in one sample sequenced in a study of T cell changes during pregnancy in multiple sclerosis. The method was immunoSEQ multiplex PCR; TCRdb's version includes in-frame clones alone and lacks a portion of them. Among over 10,000 clones listed, about 90% were seen once. The input for sequencing was CD8+ T cells from peripheral blood mononuclear cells, taken in the first trimester of pregnancy. These TCRs come from a female donor with multiple sclerosis, enrolled in a pregnancy study.

The chain has TRBV19 and TRBJ1-4, with 10 bases fitting TRBD1. Germline-derived CDR1 and CDR2 are LNHDA and SQIVND (reference sequence). V dropped 8 bases and J dropped 8; count of bases not matched to a gene: 8. This CDR3 has 14 residues. DNA for the CDR3: TGTGCCAGTTCGCGACAGGGGGCAGGGGAAAAACTGTTTTTT. Its protein product is CASSRQGAGEKLFF.

V usage is TRBV7-9 and J usage is TRBJ2-2, with 7 bases that match TRBD1. V trimming: 5 bases; J trimming: 5 bases; junction bases outside the gene matches: 8. CDR3 length equals 15 residues. CDR1 and CDR2 (germline): SEHNR, FQNEAQ (reference sequence). The CDR3 spells CASSAPGQLTGELFF. CDR3 sequence (DNA): TGTGCCAGCAGCGCTCCGGGACAGCTAACCGGGGAGCTGTTTTTT.

This sequence joins TRBV13 and TRBJ2-7, with 7 bases lining up with TRBD1. Germline V gene lookup returns CDR1 PRHDT and CDR2 FYEKMQ (reference sequence). This CDR3 spans 14 amino acids. V gave up 5 bases and J gave up 2 bases; unmatched junction bases: 6. Here the CDR3 DNA reads TGTGCCAGCAGCCGAAACCAGGGGGCCTACGAGCAGTACTTC. Translated: CASSRNQGAYEQYF.

V and J are TRBV4-2 and TRBJ2-2; 7 nucleotides agree with TRBD1. This CDR3 spans 15 amino acids. The ends lost 4 bases at V and 1 base at J; junction bases unmatched: 3. Per germline, CDR1 LGHNA and CDR2 YNFKEQ. The CDR3 sequence is CASSPRQGNTGELFF. CDR3 nucleotide sequence: TGTGCCAGCAGCCCTAGACAGGGGAACACCGGGGAGCTGTTTTTT.

Judged by abundance, this clone is medium-sized (0.01 to 0.1%). The rearrangement joins TRBV27 to TRBJ1-6; 7 bases map to TRBD1. The CDR3 spans 17 residues. Germline V lookup: CDR1 MNHEY, CDR2 SMNVEV (reference sequence). J was trimmed by 1 base and V by 10 bases; bases with no gene match: 13. DNA for the CDR3: TGTGCCACCCTCTCAGGGGGTAAGGTGTCCTATAATTCACCCCTCCACTTT. Encoded protein: CATLSGGKVSYNSPLHF.

The chain couples TRBV18 to TRBJ1-2; no clear D gene. This CDR3 is built from 13 residues. The germline gives CDR1 KGHSH, CDR2 LQKENI. V was clipped by 6 bases and J by 5 bases, with 13 bases between them. The CDR3 loop reads CASSYLGEYGYTF. Written as DNA, the CDR3 is TGTGCCAGCTCCTACCTCGGAGAATATGGCTACACCTTC.

Concerning this clone itself: At one end, the junction sequence differs from germline, possibly due to a read error. The chain couples TRBV7-8 to TRBJ2-7; 7 bases are shared with TRBD2. The CDR3 extends over 13 amino acids. Germline CDR1 and CDR2: SGHVS and FQNEAQ. CDR3 coding DNA: TGTGCCAGCAGCGCAGAACCCGGGACTACCTACCTTTTC. Amino acid sequence: CASSAEPGTTYLF.

The chain combines TRBV9 with TRBJ1-3, with 8 nucleotides matching TRBD1. The CDR3 runs 17 residues. CDR1 is SGDLS and CDR2 is YYNGEE in the germline V gene. V gave up 7 bases and J gave up 2 bases; unmatched junction bases: 14. DNA for the CDR3: TGTGCCAGCGCCACAACGCATCAGGGGGCGCCTGGAAACACCATATATTTT. Its translation is CASATTHQGAPGNTIYF.

The genes are TRBV28 and TRBJ2-7, with TRBD2 matching over 9 bases. This CDR3 is built from 17 residues. V dropped 2 bases and J dropped 0; count of bases not matched to a gene: 8. Germline CDR1 reads MDHEN; CDR2 reads SYDVKM. The CDR3 protein is CASSLTLAGASSYEQYF. CDR3 sequence (DNA): TGTGCCAGCAGTTTAACACTAGCGGGCGCCAGCTCCTACGAGCAGTACTTC.

This clone was seen more than once but under ten times. The chain joins TRBV15 to TRBJ2-3; TRBD2 is a possible D gene (7 bases). The V end was cut by 0 bases, the J end by 8 bases, with 30 bases between. Germline V gives CDR1 LNHNV, CDR2 YYDKDF (reference sequence). CDR3 length: 20 amino acids. The CDR3 nucleotides read TGTGCCACCAGCAGAGATACAGGAATGGATAAGGGGGGGGGAGTTGGTACGCAGTATTTT. Its translation: CATSRDTGMDKGGGVGTQYF.

The rearrangement links TRBV9 to TRBJ2-5; 7 bases are a match to TRBD2. The CDR3 covers 15 residues. CDR1 is SGDLS and CDR2 is YYNGEE in the germline V gene. With 3 bases clipped from V and 5 bases from J, the junction kept 10 bases outside the gene matches. The CDR3 coding sequence is TGTGCCAGCAGCGCAGTGAGCGGGGTGGGCGAGACCCAGTACTTC. Its protein product is CASSAVSGVGETQYF. Together with reference TRBV9 and TRBJ2-5, the CDR3 gives the full variable domain: DSGVTQTPKHLITATGQRVTLRCSPRSGDLSVYWYQQSLDQGLQFLIQYYNGEERAKGNILERFSAQQFPDLHSELNLSSLELGDSALYFCASSAVSGVGETQYFGPGTRLLVL.

This chain uses TRBV7-8 with TRBJ2-1; 8 nucleotides align to TRBD1. The V and J ends lost 5 bases and 0 bases, in that order; junction bases with no gene match: 9. CDR1 is SGHVS, CDR2 FQNEAQ, per germline. CDR3 size: 17 residues. The CDR3 spells CASSLILDRASYNEQFF. As DNA, the CDR3 is TGTGCCAGCAGCCTAATATTGGACAGGGCCTCCTACAATGAGCAGTTCTTC.

The V and J genes are TRBV11-2 and TRBJ1-6; D might be TRBD1 (5 bases). From germline, CDR1 is SGHAT and CDR2 FQNNGV. This CDR3 has 15 amino acids. The V and J ends lost 0 bases and 3 bases respectively, with 6 bases between them. CDR3 amino acids: CASSLETDYNSPLHF. The CDR3 DNA reads as TGTGCCAGCAGCTTAGAGACAGACTATAATTCACCCCTCCACTTT.

This clone was seen only once. V and J are TRBV12-5 and TRBJ2-7, with 8 nucleotides matching TRBD2. CDR3 size: 17 residues. CDR1 is LGHNT and CDR2 is FRNRAP in the germline V gene. Trimming took 3 bases from V and 2 from J; bases not matched to a gene: 12. The CDR3 sequence: CASGFGPSSGVPYEQYF. The CDR3 coding sequence is TGTGCTAGTGGTTTTGGGCCCAGTAGCGGGGTCCCCTACGAGCAGTACTTC. Complete variable domain (other parts from reference TRBV12-5 and TRBJ2-7): DARVTQTPRHKVTEMGQEVTMRCQPILGHNTVFWYRQTMMQGLELLAYFRNRAPLDDSGMPKDRFSAEMPDATLATLKIQPSEPRDSAVYFCASGFGPSSGVPYEQYFGPGTRLTVT.

The chain recombines TRBV4-3 with TRBJ2-2; 14 bases match TRBD2. The CDR3 consists of 21 residues. V shed 3 bases and J 6 bases; nucleotides not matched to a gene: 18. Germline values: CDR1 LGHNA, CDR2 YSLEER. DNA of the CDR3: TGCGCCAGCAGCCACCTTATACCCGGGACTAGCGGGGGCGGTGGAGCCGGGGAGCTGTTTTTT. This translates into CASSHLIPGTSGGGGAGELFF.

The rearrangement joins TRBV19 to TRBJ2-5; D may be TRBD2 (5 bases). Between the trimmed V and J ends, which lost 4 bases and 3 bases, there was a span of 9 bases. Germline V gene sequence: CDR1 LNHDA, CDR2 SQIVND (reference sequence). This CDR3 has 13 amino acids. This CDR3 reads CASSSDGEETQYF. The CDR3 nucleotides read TGTGCCAGTAGTAGTGACGGGGAAGAGACCCAGTACTTC. The variable domain in full, completed from reference TRBV19 and TRBJ2-5, reads DGGITQSPKYLFRKEGQNVTLSCEQNLNHDAMYWYRQDPGQGLRLIYYSQIVNDFQKGDIAEGYSVSREKKESFPLTVTSAQKNPTAFYLCASSSDGEETQYFGPGTRLLVL.